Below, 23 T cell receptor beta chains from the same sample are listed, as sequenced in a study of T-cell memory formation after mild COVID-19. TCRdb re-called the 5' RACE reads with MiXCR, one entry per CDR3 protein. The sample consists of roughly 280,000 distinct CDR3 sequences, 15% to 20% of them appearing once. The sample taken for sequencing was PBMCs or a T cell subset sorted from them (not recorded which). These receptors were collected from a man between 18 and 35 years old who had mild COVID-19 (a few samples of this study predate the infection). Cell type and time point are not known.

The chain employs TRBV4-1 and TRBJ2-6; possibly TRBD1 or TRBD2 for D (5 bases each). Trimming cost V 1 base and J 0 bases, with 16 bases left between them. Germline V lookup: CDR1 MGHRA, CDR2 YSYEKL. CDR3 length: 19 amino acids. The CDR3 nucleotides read TGCGCCAGCAGCCAAGGGGAGCTCAGGGCCCCCTCTGGGGCCAACGTCCTGACTTTC. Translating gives CASSQGELRAPSGANVLTF.

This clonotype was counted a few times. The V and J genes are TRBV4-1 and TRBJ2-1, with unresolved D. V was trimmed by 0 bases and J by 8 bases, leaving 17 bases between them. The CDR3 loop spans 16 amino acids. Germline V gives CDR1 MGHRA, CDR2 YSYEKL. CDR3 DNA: TGCGCCAGCAGCCAAGATCTCCCTCCGTCGGGCTATGAGCAGTTCTTC. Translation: CASSQDLPPSGYEQFF.

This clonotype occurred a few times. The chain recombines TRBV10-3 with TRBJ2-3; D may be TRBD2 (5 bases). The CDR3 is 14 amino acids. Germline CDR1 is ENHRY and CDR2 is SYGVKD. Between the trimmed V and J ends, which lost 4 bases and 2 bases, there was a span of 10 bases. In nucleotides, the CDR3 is TGTGCCATCAGTGGGTGGGAGCACACAGATACGCAGTATTTT. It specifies CAISGWEHTDTQYF.

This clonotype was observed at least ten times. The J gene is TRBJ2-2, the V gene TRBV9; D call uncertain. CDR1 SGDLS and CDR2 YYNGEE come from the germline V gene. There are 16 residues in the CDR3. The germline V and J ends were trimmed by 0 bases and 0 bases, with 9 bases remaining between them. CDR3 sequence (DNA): TGTGCCAGCAGCGTAGAGGGTCCACCGAACACCGGGGAGCTGTTTTTT. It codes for CASSVEGPPNTGELFF.

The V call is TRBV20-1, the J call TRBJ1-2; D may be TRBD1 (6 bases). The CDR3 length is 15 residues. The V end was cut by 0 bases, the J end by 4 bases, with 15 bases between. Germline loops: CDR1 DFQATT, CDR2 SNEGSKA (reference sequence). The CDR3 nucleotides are TGCAGTGCTAGAGATTTGGGCAGGGGTGTCTATGGCTACACCTTC. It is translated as CSARDLGRGVYGYTF.

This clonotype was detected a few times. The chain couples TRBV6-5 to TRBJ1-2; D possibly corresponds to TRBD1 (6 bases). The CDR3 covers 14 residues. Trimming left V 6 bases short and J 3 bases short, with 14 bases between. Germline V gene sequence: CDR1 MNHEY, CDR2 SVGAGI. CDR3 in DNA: TGTGCCAGCAGCCCGTTGGGGGGCCACTATGGCTACACCTTC. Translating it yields CASSPLGGHYGYTF.

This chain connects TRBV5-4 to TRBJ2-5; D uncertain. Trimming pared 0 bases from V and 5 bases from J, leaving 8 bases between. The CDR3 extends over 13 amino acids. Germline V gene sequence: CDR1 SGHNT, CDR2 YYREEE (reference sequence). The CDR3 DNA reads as TGTGCCAGCAGCTTGGACACGGTCGAGACCCAGTACTTC. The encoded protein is CASSLDTVETQYF.

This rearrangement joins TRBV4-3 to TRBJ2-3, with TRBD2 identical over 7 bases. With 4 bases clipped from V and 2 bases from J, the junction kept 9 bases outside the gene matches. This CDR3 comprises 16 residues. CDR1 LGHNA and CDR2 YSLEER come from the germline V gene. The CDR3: CASSPRAGTLTDTQYF. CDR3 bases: TGCGCCAGCAGCCCGCGAGCGGGGACGCTCACAGATACGCAGTATTTT.

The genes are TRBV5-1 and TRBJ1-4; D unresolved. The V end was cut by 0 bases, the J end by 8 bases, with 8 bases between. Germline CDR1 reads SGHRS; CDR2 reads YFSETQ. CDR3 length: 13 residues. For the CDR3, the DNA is TGCGCCAGCAGCTTGGCCTCGGGGGAAAAACTGTTTTTT. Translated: CASSLASGEKLFF. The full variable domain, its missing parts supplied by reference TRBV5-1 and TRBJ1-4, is KAGVTQTPRYLIKTRGQQVTLSCSPISGHRSVSWYQQTPGQGLQFLFEYFSETQRNKGNFPGRFSGRQFSNSRSEMNVSTLELGDSALYLCASSLASGEKLFFGSGTQLSVL.

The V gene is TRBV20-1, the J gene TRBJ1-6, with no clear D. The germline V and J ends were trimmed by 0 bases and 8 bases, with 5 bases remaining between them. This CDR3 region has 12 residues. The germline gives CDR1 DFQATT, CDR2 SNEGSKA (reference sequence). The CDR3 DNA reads TGCAGTGCTAGAGACCGTGATTCACCCCTCCACTTT. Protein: CSARDRDSPLHF.

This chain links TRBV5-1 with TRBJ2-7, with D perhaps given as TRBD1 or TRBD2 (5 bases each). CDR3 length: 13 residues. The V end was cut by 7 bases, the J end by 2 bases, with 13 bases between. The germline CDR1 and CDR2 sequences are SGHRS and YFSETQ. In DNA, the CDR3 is TGCGCCAGCCGGGACGGACCTGCCTACGAGCAGTACTTC. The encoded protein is CASRDGPAYEQYF.

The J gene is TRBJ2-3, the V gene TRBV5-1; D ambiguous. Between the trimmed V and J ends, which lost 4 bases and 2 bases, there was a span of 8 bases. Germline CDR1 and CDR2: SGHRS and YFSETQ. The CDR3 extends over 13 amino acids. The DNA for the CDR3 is TGCGCCAGCAGCGATTCGTTCACAGATACGCAGTATTTT. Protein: CASSDSFTDTQYF.

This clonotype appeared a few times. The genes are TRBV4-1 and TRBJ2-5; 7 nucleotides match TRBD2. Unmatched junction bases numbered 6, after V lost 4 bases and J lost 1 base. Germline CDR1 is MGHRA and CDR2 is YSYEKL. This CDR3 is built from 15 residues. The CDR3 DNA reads TGCGCCAGCAGCCCCCACGGGACTATCCAAGAGACCCAGTACTTC. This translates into CASSPHGTIQETQYF.

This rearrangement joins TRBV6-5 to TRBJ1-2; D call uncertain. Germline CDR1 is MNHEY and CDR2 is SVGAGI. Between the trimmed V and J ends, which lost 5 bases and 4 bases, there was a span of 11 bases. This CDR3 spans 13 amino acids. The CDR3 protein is CASSPSRAYGYTF. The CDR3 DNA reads TGTGCCAGCAGTCCATCGCGGGCCTATGGCTACACCTTC.

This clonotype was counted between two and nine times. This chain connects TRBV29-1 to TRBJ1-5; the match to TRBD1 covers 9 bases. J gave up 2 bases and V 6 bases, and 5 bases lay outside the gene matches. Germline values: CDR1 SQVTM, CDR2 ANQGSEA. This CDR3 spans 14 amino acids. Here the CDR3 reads CSVTGGSGNQPQHF. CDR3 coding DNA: TGCAGCGTGACAGGGGGTTCGGGCAATCAGCCCCAGCATTTT.

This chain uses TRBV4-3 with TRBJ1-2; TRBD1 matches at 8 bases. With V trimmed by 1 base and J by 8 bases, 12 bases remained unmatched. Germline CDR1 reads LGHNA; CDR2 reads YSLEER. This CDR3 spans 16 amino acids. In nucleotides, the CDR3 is TGCGCCAGCAGCCAAGGAAGGGACAGGATTAGTGGAGGCTACACCTTC. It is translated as CASSQGRDRISGGYTF.

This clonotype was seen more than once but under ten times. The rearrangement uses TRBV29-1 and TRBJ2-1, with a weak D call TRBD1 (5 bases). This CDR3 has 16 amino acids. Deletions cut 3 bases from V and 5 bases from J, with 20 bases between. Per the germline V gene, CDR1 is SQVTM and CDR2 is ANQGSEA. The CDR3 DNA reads TGCAGCGTTGACTATCAGGGTCGTGGAGCCAACAATGAGCAGTTCTTC. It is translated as CSVDYQGRGANNEQFF.

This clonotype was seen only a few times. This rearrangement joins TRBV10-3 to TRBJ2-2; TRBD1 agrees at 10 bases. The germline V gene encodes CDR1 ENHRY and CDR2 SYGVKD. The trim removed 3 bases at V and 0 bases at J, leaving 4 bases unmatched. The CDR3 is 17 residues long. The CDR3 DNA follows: TGTGCCATCAGTGACGCCGGGACAGGGGCGAACACCGGGGAGCTGTTTTTT. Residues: CAISDAGTGANTGELFF.

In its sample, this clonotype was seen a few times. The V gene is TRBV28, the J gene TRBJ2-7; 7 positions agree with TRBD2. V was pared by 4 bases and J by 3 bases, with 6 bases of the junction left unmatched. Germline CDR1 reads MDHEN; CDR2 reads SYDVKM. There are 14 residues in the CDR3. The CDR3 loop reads CASSSLGGNYEQYV. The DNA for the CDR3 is TGTGCCAGCAGTTCTCTGGGGGGGAACTACGAGCAGTACGTC.

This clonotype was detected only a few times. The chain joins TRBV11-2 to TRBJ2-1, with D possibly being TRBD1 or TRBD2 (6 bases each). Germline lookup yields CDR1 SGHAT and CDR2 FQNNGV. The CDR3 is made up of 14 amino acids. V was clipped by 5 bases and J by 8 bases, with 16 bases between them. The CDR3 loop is CASSTTLGGHEQFF. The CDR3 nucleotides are TGTGCCAGCAGCACGACCCTAGGGGGGCATGAGCAGTTCTTC.

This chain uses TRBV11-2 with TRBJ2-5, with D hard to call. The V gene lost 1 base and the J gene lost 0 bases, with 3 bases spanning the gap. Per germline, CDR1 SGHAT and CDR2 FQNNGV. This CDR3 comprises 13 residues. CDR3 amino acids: CASSLVDQETQYF. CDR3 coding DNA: TGTGCCAGCAGCTTAGTAGACCAAGAGACCCAGTACTTC.

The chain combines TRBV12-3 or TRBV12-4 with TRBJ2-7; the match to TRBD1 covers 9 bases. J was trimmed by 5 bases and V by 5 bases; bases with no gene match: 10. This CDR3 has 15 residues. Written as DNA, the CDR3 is TGTGCCAGCAGTCCCGAAGGGACAGGGATCCACGAGCAGTACTTC. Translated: CASSPEGTGIHEQYF.

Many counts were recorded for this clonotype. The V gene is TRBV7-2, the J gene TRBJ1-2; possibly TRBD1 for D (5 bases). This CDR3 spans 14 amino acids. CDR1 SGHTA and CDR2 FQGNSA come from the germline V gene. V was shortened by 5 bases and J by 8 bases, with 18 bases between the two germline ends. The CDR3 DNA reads TGTGCCAGCAGCCCCAGACAGCCTACTTCCGGCTACACCTTC. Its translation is CASSPRQPTSGYTF.